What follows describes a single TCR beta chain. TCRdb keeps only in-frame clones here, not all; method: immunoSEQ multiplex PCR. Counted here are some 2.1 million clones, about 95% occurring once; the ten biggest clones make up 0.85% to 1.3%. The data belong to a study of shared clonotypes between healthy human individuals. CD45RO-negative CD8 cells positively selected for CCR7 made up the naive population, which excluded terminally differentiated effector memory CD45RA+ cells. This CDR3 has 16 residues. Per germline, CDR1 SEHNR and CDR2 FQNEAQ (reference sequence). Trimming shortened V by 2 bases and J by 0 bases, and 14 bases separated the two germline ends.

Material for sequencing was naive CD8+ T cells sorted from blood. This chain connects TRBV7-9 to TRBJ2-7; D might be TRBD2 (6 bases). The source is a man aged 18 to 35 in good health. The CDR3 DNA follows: TGTGCCAGCAGCTTAAGTGGTCCGGGGGACTCCTACGAGCAGTACTTC. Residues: CASSLSGPGDSYEQYF.